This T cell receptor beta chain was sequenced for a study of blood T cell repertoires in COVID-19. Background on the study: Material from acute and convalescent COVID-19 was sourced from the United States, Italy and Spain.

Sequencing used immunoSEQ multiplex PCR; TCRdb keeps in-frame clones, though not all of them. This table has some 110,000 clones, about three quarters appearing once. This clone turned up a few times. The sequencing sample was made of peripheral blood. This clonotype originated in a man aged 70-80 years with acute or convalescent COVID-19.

The chain's CDR3 is CASSQLTGELFF. In DNA, the CDR3 is TGTGCCAGCAGCCAACTAACCGGGGAGCTGTTTTTT. J is TRBJ2-2 and V is TRBV3-1 (or the pseudogene TRBV3-2); D unclear. Looked up from germline, CDR1 is LGHDT and CDR2 is YNNKEL (reference sequence). This CDR3 has 12 residues. Trimming pared 2 bases from V and 5 bases from J, leaving 3 bases between.